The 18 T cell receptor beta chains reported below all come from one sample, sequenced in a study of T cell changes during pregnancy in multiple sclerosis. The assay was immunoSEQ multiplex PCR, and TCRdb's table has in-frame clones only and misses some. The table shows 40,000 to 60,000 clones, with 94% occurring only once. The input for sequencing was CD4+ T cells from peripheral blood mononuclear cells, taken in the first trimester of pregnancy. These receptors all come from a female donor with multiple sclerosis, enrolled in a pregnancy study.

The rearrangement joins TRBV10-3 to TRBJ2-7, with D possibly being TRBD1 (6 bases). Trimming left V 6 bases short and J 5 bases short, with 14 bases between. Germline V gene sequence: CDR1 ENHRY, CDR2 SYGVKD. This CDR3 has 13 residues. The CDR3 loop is CAISLAGGNEQYF. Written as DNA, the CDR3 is TGTGCCATCAGCCTCGCTGGGGGCAACGAGCAGTACTTC.

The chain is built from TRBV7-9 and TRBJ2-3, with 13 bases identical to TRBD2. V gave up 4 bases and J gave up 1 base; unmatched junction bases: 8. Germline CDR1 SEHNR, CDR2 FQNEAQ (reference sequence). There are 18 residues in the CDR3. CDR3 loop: CASSSPRTSGGGTDTQYF. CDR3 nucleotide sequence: TGTGCCAGCAGCTCACCCCGGACTAGCGGGGGAGGCACAGATACGCAGTATTTT. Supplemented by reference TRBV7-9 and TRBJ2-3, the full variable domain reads DTGVSQNPRHKITKRGQNVTFRCDPISEHNRLYWYRQTLGQGPEFLTYFQNEAQLEKSRLLSDRFSAERPKGSFSTLEIQRTEQGDSAMYLCASSSPRTSGGGTDTQYFGPGTRLTVL.

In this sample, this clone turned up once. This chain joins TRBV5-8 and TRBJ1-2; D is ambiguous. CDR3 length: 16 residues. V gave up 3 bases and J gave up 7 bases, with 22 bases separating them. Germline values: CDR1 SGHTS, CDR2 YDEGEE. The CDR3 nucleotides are TGTGCCAGCAGCTCCCGGGTGTTTCTTTTCCCGAGTGGCTACACCTTC. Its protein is CASSSRVFLFPSGYTF.

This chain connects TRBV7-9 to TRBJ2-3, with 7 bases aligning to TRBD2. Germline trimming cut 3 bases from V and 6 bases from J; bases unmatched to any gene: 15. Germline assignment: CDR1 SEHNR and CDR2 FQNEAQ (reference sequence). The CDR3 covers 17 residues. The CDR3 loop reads CASSFRIWTRSEDTQYF. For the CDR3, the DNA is TGTGCCAGCAGCTTTAGAATTTGGACTAGGTCAGAGGATACGCAGTATTTT.

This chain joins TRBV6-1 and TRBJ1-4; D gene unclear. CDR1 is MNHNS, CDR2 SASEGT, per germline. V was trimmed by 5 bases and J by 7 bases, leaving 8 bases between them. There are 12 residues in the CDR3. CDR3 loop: CASSPVAEKLFF. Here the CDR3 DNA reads TGTGCCAGCAGTCCAGTGGCTGAAAAACTGTTTTTT.

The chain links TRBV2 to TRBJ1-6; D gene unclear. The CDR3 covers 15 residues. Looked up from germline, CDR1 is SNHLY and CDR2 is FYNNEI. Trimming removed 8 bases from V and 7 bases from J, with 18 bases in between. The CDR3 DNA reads TGTGCCAGCCGAGTTTCTGCGGCGAGAAATTCACCCCTCCACTTT. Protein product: CASRVSAARNSPLHF.

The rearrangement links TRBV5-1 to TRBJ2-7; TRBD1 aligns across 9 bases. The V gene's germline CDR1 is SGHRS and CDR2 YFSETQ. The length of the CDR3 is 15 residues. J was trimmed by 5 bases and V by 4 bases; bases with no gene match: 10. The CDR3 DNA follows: TGCGCCAGCAGCCTGGGAGGACAGGGGTCCCACGAGCAGTACTTC. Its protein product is CASSLGGQGSHEQYF.

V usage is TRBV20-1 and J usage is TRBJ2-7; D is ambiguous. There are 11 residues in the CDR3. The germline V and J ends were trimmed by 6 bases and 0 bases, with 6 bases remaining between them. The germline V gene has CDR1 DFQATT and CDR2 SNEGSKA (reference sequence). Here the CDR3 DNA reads TGCAGTGCCCCTGTCTCCTACGAGCAGTACTTC. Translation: CSAPVSYEQYF.

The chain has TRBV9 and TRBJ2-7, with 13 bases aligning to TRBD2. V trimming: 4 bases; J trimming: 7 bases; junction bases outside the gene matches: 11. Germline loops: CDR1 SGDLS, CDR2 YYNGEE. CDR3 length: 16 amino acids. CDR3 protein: CASSPSGTSGAREQYF. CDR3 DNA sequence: TGTGCCAGCAGCCCGTCCGGGACTAGCGGGGCGCGGGAGCAGTACTTC.

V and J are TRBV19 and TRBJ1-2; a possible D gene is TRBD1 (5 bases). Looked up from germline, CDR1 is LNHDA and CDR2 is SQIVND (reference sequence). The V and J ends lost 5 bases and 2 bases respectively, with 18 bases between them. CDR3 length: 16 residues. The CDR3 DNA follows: TGTGCCAGTAGTCCCTCCCGGCAGGGAGGGAACTATGGCTACACCTTC. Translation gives CASSPSRQGGNYGYTF.

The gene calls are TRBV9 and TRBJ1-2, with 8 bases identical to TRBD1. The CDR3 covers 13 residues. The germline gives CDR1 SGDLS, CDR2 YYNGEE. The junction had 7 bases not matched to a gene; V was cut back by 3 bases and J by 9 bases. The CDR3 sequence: CASSAPGGGSYTF. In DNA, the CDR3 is TGTGCCAGCAGCGCGCCAGGGGGCGGAAGCTACACCTTC. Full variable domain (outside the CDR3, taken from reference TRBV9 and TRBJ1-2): DSGVTQTPKHLITATGQRVTLRCSPRSGDLSVYWYQQSLDQGLQFLIQYYNGEERAKGNILERFSAQQFPDLHSELNLSSLELGDSALYFCASSAPGGGSYTFGSGTRLTVV.

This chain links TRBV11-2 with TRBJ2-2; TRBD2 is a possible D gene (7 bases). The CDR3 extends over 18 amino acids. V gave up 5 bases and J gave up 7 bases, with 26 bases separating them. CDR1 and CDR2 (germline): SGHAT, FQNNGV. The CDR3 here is CASSAYHGTGRGGGELFF. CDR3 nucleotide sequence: TGTGCCAGCAGCGCTTACCACGGGACCGGAAGGGGGGGCGGGGAGCTGTTTTTT.

The CDR3 bases are TGTGCCAGCAGACGGACAGGGGGCAATCAGCCCCAGCATTTT. Its protein product is CASRRTGGNQPQHF. The rearrangement links TRBV6-5 to TRBJ1-5, with 9 positions matching TRBD1. Germline trimming cut 6 bases from V and 2 bases from J; bases unmatched to any gene: 2. CDR3 size: 14 residues. In germline, CDR1 is MNHEY, CDR2 SVGAGI.

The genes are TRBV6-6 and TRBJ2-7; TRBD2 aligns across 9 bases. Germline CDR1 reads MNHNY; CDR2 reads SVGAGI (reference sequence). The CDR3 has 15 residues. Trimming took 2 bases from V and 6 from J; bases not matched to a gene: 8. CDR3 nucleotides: TGTGCCAGCAGTTACGGGCTAGCGGGGACAAGCGAGCAGTACTTC. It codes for CASSYGLAGTSEQYF.

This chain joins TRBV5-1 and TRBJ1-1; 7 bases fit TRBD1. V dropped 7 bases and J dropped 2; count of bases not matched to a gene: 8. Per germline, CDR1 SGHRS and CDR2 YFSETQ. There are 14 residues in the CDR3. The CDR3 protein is CASGRDRVNTEAFF. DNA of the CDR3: TGCGCCAGCGGGCGGGACAGAGTAAACACTGAAGCTTTCTTT.

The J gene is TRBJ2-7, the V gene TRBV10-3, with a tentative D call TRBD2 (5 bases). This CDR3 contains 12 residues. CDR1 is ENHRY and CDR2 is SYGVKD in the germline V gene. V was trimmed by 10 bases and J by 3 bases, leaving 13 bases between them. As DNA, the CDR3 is TGTGCCACCGGACTGAACCTCTACGAGCAGTACTTC. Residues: CATGLNLYEQYF.

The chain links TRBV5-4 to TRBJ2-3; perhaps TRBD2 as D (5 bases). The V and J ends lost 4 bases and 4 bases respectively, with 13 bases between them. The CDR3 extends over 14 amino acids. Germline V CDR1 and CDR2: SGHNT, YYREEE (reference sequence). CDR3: CASSPTRGPDTQYF. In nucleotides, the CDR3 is TGTGCCAGCAGCCCAACTAGAGGGCCAGATACGCAGTATTTT. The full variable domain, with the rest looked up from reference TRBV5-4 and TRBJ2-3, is ETGVTQSPTHLIKTRGQQVTLRCSSQSGHNTVSWYQQALGQGPQFIFQYYREEENGRGNFPPRFSGLQFPNYSSELNVNALELDDSALYLCASSPTRGPDTQYFGPGTRLTVL.

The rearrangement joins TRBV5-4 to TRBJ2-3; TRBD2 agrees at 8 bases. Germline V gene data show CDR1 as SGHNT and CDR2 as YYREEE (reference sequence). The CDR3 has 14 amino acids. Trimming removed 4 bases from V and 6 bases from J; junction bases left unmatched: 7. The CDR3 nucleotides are TGTGCCAGCAGCCTCGGGGGGGGCAGTGATACGCAGTATTTT. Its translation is CASSLGGGSDTQYF.